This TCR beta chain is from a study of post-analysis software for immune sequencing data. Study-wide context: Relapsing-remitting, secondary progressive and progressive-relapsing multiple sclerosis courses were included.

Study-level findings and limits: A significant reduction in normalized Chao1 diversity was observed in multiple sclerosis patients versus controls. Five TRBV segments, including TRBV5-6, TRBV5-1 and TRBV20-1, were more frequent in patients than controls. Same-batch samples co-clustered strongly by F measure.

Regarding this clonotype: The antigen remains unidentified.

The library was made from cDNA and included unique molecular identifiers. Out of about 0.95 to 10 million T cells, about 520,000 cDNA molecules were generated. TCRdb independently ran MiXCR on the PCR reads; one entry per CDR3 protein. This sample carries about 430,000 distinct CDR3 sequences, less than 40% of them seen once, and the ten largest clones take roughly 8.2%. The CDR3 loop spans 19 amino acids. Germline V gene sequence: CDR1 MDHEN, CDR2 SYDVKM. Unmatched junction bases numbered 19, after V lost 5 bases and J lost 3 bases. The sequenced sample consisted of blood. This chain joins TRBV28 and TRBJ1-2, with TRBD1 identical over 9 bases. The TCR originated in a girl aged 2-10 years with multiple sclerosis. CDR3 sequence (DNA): TGTGCCAGCAGTCCCCACTCCGCATATACAGGGGGCGCGTACTATGGCTACACCTTC. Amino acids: CASSPHSAYTGGAYYGYTF.